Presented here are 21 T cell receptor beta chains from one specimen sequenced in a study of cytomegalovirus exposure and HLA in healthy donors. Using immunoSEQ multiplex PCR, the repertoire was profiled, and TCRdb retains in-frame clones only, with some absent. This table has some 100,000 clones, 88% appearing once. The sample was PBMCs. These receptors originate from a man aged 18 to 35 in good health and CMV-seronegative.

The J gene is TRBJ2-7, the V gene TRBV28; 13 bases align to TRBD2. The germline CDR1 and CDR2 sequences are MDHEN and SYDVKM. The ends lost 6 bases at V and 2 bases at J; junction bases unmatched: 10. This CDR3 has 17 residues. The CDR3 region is CASRFGTSGEVTYEQYF. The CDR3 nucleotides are TGTGCCAGCAGGTTTGGGACTAGCGGGGAAGTTACCTACGAGCAGTACTTC. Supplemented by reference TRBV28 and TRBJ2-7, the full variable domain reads DVKVTQSSRYLVKRTGEKVFLECVQDMDHENMFWYRQDPGLGLRLIYFSYDVKMKEKGDIPEGYSVSREKKERFSLILESASTNQTSMYLCASRFGTSGEVTYEQYFGPGTRLTVT.

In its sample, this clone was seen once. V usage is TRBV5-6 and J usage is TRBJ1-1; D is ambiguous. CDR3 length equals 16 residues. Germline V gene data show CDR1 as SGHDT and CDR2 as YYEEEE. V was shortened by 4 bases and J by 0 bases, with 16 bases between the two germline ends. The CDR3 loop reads CASSRFLSDLNTEAFF. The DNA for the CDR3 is TGTGCCAGCAGCCGTTTCCTCTCAGATCTGAACACTGAAGCTTTCTTT. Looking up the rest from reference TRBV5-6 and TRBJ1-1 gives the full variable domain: DAGVTQSPTHLIKTRGQQVTLRCSPKSGHDTVSWYQQALGQGPQFIFQYYEEEERQRGNFPDRFSGHQFPNYSSELNVNALLLGDSALYLCASSRFLSDLNTEAFFGQGTRLTVV.

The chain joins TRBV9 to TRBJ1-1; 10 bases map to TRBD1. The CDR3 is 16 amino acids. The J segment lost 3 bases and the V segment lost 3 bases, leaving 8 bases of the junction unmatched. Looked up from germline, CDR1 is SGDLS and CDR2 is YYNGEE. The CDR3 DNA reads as TGTGCCAGCAGCGACCCAGGGGGACAGGGGCACACTGAAGCTTTCTTT. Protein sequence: CASSDPGGQGHTEAFF.

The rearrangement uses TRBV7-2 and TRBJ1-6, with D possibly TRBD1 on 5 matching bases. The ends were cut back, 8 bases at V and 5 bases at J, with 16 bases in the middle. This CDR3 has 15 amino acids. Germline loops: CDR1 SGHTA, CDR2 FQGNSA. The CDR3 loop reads CASRRVLLDNSPLHF. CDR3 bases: TGTGCCAGCCGCAGGGTCTTGCTTGATAATTCACCCCTCCACTTT.

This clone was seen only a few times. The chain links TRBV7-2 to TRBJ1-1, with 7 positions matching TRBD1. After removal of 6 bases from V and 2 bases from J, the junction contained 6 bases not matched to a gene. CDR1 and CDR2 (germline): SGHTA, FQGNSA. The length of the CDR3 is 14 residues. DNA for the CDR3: TGTGCCAGCAGTTGGGACAGCCGAAACACTGAAGCTTTCTTT. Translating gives CASSWDSRNTEAFF. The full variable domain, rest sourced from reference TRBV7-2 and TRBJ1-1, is GAGVSQSPSNKVTEKGKDVELRCDPISGHTALYWYRQSLGQGLEFLIYFQGNSAPDKSGLPSDRFSAERTGGSVSTLTIQRTQQEDSAVYLCASSWDSRNTEAFFGQGTRLTVV.

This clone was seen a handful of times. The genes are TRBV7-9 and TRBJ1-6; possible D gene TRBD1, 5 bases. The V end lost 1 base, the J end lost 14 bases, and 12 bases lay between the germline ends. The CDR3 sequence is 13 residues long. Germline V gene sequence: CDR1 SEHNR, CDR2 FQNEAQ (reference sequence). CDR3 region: CASSLDGGTSLHF. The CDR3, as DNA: TGTGCCAGCAGCTTAGATGGCGGGACTTCCCTCCACTTT. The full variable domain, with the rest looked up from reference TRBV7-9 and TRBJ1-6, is DTGVSQNPRHKITKRGQNVTFRCDPISEHNRLYWYRQTLGQGPEFLTYFQNEAQLEKSRLLSDRFSAERPKGSFSTLEIQRTEQGDSAMYLCASSLDGGTSLHFGNGTRLTVT.

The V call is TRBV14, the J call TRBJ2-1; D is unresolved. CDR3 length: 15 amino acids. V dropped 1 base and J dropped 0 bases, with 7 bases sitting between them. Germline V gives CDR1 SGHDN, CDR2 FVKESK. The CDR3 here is CASSQGPLSYNEQFF. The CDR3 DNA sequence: TGTGCCAGCAGCCAAGGGCCCCTCTCCTACAATGAGCAGTTCTTC. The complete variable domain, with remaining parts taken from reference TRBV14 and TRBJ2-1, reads EAGVTQFPSHSVIEKGQTVTLRCDPISGHDNLYWYRRVMGKEIKFLLHFVKESKQDESGMPNNRFLAERTGGTYSTLKVQPAELEDSGVYFCASSQGPLSYNEQFFGPGTRLTVL.

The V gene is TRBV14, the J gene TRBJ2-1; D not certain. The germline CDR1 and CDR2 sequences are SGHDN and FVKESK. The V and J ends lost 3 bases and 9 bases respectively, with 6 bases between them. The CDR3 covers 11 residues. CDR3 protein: CASSQGVEQFF. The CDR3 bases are TGTGCCAGCAGCCAGGGCGTTGAGCAGTTCTTC.

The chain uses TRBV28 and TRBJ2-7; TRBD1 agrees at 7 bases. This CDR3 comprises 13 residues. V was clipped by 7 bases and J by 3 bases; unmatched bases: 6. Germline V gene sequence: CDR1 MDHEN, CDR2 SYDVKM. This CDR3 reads CASKQGLGYEQYF. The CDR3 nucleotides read TGTGCCAGCAAACAGGGGTTGGGCTACGAGCAGTACTTC.

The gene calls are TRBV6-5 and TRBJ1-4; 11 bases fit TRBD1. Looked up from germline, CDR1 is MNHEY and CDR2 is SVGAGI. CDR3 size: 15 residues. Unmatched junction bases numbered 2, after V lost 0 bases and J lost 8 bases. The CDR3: CASSYSGQGVEKLFF. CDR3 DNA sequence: TGTGCCAGCAGTTACTCGGGACAGGGGGTCGAAAAACTGTTTTTT.

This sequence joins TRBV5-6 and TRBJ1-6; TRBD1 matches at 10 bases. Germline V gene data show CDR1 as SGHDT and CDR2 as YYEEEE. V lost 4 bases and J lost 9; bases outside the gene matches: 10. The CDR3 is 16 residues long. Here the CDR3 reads CASSPLLGTGVSPLHF. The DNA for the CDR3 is TGTGCCAGCAGCCCTTTATTAGGGACAGGGGTTTCACCCCTCCACTTT.

The CDR3 region has the DNA TGCGCCAGCAGCCAAGTACCCGTATCCACTGCCTATGGCTACACCTTC. Amino acid sequence: CASSQVPVSTAYGYTF. The chain uses TRBV4-1 and TRBJ1-2; D unresolved. Germline V lookup: CDR1 MGHRA, CDR2 YSYEKL. There are 16 residues in the CDR3. The V end lost 1 base, the J end lost 4 bases, and 16 bases lay between the germline ends.

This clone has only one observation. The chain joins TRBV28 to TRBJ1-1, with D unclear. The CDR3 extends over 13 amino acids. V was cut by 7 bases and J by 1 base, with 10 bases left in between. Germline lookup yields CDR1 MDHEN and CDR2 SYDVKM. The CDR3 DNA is TGTGCCAGCATATTTCCAGGGAACACTGAAGCTTTCTTT. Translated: CASIFPGNTEAFF.

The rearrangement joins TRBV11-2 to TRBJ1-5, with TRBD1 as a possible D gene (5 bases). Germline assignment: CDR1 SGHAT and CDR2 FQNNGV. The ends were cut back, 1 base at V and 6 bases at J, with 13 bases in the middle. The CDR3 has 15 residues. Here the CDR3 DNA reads TGTGCCAGCAGCTTAGTGGCCGGAAGGGGTCAGCCCCAGCATTTT. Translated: CASSLVAGRGQPQHF.

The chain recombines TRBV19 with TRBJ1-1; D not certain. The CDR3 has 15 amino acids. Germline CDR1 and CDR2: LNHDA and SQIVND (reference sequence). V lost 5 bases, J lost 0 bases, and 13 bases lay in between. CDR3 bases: TGTGCCAGTAGTGACGCGGGGTGGGTGAACACTGAAGCTTTCTTT. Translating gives CASSDAGWVNTEAFF.

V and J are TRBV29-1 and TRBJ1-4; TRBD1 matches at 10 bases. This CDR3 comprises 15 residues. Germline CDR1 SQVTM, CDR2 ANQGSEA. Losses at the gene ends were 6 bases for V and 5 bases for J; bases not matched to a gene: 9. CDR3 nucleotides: TGCAGCGTCGGGACAGGGGCTCCGGCGAATGAAAAACTGTTTTTT. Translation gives CSVGTGAPANEKLFF. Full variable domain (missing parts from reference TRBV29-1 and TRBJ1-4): SAVISQKPSRDICQRGTSLTIQCQVDSQVTMMFWYRQQPGQSLTLIATANQGSEATYESGFVIDKFPISRPNLTFSTLTVSNMSPEDSSIYLCSVGTGAPANEKLFFGSGTQLSVL.

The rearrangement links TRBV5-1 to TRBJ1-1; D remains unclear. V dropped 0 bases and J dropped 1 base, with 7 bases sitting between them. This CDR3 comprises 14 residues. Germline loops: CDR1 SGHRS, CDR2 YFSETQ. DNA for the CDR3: TGCGCCAGCAGCTTGGCGCAGAAGAACACTGAAGCTTTCTTT. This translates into CASSLAQKNTEAFF.

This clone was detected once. The CDR3 protein is CASSERYVADIQYF. The DNA of the CDR3 is TGTGCCAGCAGTGAAAGGTATGTGGCGGACATTCAGTACTTC. This chain links TRBV25-1 with TRBJ2-4; D is unclear. CDR3 size: 14 residues. Trimming removed 2 bases at V and 8 bases at J, with 13 bases between. In germline, CDR1 is MGHDK, CDR2 SYGVNS.

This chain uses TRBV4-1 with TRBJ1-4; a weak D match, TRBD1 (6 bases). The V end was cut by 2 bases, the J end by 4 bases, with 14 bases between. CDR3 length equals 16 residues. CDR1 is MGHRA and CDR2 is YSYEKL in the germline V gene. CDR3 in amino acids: CASSQPLRGNNEKLFF. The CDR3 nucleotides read TGCGCCAGCAGCCAACCTTTGAGGGGGAATAATGAAAAACTGTTTTTT.

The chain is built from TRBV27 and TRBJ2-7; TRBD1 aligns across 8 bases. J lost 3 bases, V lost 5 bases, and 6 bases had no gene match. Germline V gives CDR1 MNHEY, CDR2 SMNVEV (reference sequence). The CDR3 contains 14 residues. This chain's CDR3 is CASSEGQASYEQYF. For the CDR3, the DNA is TGTGCCAGCAGTGAGGGACAGGCCAGCTACGAGCAGTACTTC.

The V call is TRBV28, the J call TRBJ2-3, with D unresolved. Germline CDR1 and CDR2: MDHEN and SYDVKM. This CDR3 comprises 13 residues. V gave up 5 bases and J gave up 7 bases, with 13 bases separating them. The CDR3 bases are TGTGCCAGCAGTGGAGAAGTCGTAAATACGCAGTATTTT. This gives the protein CASSGEVVNTQYF.